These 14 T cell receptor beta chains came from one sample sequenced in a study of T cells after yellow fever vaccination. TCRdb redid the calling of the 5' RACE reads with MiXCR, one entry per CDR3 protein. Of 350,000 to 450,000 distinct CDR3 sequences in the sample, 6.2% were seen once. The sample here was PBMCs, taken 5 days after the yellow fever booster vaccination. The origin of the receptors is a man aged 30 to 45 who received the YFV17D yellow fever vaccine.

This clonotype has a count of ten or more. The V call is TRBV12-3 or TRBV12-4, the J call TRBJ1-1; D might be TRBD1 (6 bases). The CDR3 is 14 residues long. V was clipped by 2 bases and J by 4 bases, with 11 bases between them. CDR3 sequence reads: CASSLTGRGTEAFF. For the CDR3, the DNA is TGTGCCAGCAGTTTAACAGGCAGGGGCACTGAAGCTTTCTTT.

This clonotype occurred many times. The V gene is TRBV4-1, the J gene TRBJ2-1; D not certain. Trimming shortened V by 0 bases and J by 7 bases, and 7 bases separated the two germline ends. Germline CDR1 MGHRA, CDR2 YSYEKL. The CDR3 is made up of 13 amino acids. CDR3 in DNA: TGCGCCAGCAGCCAAGATTTCGGAAATGAGCAGTTCTTC. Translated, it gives CASSQDFGNEQFF.

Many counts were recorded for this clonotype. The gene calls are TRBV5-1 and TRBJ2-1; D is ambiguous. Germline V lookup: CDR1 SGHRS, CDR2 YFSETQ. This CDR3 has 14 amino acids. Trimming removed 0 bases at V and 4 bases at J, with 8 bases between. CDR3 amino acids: CASSLVVQYNEQFF. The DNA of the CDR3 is TGCGCCAGCAGCTTGGTTGTCCAGTACAATGAGCAGTTCTTC.

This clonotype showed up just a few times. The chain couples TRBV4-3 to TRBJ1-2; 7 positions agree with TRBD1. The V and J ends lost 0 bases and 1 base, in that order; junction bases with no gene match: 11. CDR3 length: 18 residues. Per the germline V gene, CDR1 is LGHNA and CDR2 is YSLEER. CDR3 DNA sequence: TGCGCCAGCAGCCAAGAATCCTGGCGACAGGGATTTAACTATGGCTACACCTTC. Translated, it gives CASSQESWRQGFNYGYTF.

CDR3 protein: CASSFAARYNEQFF. Here the CDR3 DNA reads TGTGCCAGCAGCTTTGCGGCCCGCTACAATGAGCAGTTCTTC. V and J are TRBV7-2 and TRBJ2-1, with no clear D. Per the germline V gene, CDR1 is SGHTA and CDR2 is FQGNSA. The V gene lost 3 bases and the J gene lost 3 bases, with 9 bases spanning the gap. The CDR3 has 14 amino acids.

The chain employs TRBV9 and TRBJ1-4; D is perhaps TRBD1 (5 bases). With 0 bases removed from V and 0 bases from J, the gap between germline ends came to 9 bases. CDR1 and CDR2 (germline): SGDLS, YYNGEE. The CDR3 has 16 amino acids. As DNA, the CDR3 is TGTGCCAGCAGCGTAGGTATGGGGGCAACTAATGAAAAACTGTTTTTT. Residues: CASSVGMGATNEKLFF.

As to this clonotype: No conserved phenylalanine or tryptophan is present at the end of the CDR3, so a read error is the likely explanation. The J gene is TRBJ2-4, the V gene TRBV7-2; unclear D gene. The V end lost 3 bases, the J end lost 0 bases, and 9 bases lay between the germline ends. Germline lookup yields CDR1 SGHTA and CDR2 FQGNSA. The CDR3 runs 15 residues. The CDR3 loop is CASSFQNLAKNIQYS. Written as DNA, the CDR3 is TGTGCCAGCAGCTTCCAGAACCTAGCCAAAAACATTCAGTACTCC.

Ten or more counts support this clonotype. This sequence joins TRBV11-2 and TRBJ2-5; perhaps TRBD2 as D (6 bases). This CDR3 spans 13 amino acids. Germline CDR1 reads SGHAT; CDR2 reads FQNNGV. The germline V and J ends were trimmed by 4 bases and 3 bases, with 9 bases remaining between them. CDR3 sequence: CASSSAGKETQYF. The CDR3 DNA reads TGTGCCAGCAGCTCCGCGGGGAAAGAGACCCAGTACTTC. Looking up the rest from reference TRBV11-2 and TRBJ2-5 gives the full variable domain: EAGVAQSPRYKIIEKRQSVAFWCNPISGHATLYWYQQILGQGPKLLIQFQNNGVVDDSQLPKDRFSAERLKGVDSTLKIQPAKLEDSAVYLCASSSAGKETQYFGPGTRLLVL.

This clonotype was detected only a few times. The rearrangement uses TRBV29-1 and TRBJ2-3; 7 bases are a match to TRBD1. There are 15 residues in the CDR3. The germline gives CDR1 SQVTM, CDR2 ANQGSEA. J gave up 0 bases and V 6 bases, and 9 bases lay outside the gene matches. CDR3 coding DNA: TGCAGCGTCGTCGGGACAGCAGCTAGCACAGATACGCAGTATTTT. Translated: CSVVGTAASTDTQYF.

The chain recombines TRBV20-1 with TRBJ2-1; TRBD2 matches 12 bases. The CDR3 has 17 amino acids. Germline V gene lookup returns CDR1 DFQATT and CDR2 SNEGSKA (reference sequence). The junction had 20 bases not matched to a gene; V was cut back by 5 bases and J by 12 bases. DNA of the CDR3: TGCAGTGCTCCCGACCCACAGGATACTAGCGGGAGGCTGGGGCAGTTCTTC. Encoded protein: CSAPDPQDTSGRLGQFF.

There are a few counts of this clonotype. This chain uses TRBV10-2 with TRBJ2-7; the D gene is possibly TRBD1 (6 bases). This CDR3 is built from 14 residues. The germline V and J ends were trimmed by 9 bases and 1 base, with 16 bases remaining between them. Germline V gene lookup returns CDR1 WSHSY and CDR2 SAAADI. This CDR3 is CASHRGGDSYEQYF. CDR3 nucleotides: TGCGCCAGTCACCGTGGGGGCGATTCCTACGAGCAGTACTTC.

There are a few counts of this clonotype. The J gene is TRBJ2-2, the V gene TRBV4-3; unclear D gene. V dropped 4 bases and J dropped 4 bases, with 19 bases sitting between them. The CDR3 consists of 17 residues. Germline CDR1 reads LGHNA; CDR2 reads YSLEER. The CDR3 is CASSRTQWLTGTGELFF. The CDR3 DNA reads TGCGCCAGCAGCCGCACTCAGTGGCTTACTGGCACCGGGGAGCTGTTTTTT.

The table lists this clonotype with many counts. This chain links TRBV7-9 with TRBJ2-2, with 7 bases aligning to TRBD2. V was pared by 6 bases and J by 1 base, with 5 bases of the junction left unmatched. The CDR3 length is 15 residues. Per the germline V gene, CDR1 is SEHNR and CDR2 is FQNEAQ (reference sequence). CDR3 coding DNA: TGTGCCAGCAGTGCTAGCGGAGTGAACACCGGGGAGCTGTTTTTT. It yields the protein CASSASGVNTGELFF.

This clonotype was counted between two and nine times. The CDR3 here is CASSRLGLNEQFF. The CDR3 nucleotides read TGTGCCAGCAGTCGGTTAGGGCTCAATGAGCAGTTCTTC. The V and J genes are TRBV6-6 and TRBJ2-1; no firm D call. The CDR3 runs 13 residues. The germline V and J ends were trimmed by 5 bases and 6 bases, with 11 bases remaining between them. CDR1 MNHNY and CDR2 SVGAGI come from the germline V gene (reference sequence).